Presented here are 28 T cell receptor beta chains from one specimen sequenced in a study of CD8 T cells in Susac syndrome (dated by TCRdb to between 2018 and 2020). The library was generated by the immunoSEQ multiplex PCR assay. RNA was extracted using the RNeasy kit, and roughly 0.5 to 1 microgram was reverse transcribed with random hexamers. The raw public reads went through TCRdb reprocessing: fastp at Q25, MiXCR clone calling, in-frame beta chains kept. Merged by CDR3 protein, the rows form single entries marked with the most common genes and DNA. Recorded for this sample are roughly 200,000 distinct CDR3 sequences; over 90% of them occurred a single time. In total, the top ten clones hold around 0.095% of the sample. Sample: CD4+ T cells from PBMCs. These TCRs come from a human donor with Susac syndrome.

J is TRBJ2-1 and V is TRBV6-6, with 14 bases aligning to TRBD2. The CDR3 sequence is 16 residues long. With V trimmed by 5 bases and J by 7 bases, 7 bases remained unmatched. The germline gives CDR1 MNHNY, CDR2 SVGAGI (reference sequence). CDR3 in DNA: TGTGCCAGCAGTAGACCCGGGACTAGCGGGAGTAATGAGCAGTTCTTC. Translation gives CASSRPGTSGSNEQFF.

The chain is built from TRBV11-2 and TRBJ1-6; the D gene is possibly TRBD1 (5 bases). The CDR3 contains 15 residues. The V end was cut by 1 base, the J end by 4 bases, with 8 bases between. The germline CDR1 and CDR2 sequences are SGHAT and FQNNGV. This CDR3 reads CASSLAGRYNSPLHF. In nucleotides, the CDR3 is TGTGCCAGCAGCTTAGCGGGGCGGTATAATTCACCCCTCCACTTT.

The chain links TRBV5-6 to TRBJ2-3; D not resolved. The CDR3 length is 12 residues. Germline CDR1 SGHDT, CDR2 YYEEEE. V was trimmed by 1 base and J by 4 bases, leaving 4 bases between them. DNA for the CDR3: TGTGCCAGCAGCTTGTTTCCAGATACGCAGTATTTT. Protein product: CASSLFPDTQYF.

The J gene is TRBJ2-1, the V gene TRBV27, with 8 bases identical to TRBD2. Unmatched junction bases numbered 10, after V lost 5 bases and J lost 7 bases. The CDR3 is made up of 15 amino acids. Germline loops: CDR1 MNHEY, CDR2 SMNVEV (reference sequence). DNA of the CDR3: TGTGCCAGCAGTGCCCGGGGGGGCTTATGGAATGAGCAGTTCTTC. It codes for CASSARGGLWNEQFF.

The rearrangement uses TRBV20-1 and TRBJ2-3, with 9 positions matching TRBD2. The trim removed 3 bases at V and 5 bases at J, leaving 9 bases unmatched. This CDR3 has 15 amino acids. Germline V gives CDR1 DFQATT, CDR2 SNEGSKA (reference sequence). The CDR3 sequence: CSARKAGGPIDTQYF. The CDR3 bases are TGCAGTGCTAGGAAGGCGGGAGGGCCTATAGATACGCAGTATTTT.

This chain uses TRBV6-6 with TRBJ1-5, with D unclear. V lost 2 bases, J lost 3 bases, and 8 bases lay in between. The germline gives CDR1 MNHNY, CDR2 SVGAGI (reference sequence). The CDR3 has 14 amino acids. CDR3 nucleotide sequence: TGTGCCAGCAGTTACGAGACGGCCAATCAGCCCCAGCATTTT. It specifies CASSYETANQPQHF.

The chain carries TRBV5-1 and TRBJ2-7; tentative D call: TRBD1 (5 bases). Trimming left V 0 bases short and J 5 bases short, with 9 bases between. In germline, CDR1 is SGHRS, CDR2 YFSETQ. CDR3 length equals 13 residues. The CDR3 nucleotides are TGCGCCAGCAGCTTGGTTCAGGGCCACGAGCAGTACTTC. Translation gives CASSLVQGHEQYF.

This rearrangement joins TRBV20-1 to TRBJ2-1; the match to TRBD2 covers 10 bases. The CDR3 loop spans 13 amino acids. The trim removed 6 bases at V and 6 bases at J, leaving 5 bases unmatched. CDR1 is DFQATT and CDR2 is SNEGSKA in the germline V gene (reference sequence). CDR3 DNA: TGCAGTGCAGAACTAGCGGGGATCAATGAGCAGTTCTTC. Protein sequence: CSAELAGINEQFF.

The CDR3: CASSSGKYEQYF. For the CDR3, the DNA is TGCGCCAGCAGTTCCGGAAAATACGAGCAGTACTTC. The V gene is TRBV23-1, the J gene TRBJ2-7, with D uncertain. TRBV23-1 is identified as an open reading frame with a role that is uncertain. Trimming removed 5 bases from V and 4 bases from J, with 9 bases in between. CDR3 length: 12 amino acids.

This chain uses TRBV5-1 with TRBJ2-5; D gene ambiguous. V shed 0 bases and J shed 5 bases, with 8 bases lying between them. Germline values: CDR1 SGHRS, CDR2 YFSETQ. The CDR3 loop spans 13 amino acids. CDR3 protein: CASSLVFEETQYF. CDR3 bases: TGCGCCAGCAGCTTGGTCTTTGAGGAGACCCAGTACTTC.

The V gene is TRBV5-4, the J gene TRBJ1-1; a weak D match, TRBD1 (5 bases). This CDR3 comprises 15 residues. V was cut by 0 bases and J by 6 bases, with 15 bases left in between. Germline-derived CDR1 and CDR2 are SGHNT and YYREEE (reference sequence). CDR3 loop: CASSLGGGSRAEAFF. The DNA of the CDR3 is TGTGCCAGCAGCTTGGGCGGGGGGAGTAGGGCTGAAGCTTTCTTT.

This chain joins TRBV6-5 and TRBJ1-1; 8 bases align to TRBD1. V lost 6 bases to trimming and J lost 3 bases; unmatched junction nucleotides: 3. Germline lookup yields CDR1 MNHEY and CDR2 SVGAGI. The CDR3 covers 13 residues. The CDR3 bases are TGTGCCAGCAGCAAGACAGGGGACACTGAAGCTTTCTTT. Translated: CASSKTGDTEAFF.

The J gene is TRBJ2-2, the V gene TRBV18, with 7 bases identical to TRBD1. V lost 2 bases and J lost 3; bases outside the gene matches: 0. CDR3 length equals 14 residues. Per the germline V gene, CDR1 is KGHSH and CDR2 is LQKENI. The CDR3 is CASSPGQDTGELFF. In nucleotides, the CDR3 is TGTGCCAGCTCACCAGGACAGGACACCGGGGAGCTGTTTTTT.

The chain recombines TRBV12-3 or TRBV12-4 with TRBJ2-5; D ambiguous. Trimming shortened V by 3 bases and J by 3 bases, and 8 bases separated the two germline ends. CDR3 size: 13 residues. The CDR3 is CASSLGRKETQYF. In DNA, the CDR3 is TGTGCCAGCAGTTTGGGTCGTAAAGAGACCCAGTACTTC.

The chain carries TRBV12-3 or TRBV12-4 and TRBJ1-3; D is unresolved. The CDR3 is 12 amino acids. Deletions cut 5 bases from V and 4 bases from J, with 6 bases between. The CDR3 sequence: CASSPQGNTIYF. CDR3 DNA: TGTGCCAGCAGTCCACAAGGAAACACCATATATTTT.

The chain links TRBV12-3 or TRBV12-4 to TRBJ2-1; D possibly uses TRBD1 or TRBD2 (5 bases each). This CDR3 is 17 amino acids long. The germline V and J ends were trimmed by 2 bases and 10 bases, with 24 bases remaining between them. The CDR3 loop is CASSLIFGDASTGEQFF. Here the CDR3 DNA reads TGTGCCAGCAGTTTAATTTTCGGGGACGCATCGACCGGAGAGCAGTTCTTC.

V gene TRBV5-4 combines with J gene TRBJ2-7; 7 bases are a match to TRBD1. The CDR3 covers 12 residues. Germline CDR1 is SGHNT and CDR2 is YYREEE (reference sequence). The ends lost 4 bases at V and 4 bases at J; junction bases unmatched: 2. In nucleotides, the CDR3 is TGTGCCAGCAGCATGACAGGGTACGAGCAGTACTTC. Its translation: CASSMTGYEQYF.

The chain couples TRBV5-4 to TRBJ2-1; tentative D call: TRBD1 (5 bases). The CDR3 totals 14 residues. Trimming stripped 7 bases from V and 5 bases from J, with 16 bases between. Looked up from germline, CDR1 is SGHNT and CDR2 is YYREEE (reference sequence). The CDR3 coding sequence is TGTGCCAGCGGTCAGAGCGCAGGGAACAATGAGCAGTTCTTC. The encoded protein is CASGQSAGNNEQFF. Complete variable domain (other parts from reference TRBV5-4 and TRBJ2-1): ETGVTQSPTHLIKTRGQQVTLRCSSQSGHNTVSWYQQALGQGPQFIFQYYREEENGRGNFPPRFSGLQFPNYSSELNVNALELDDSALYLCASGQSAGNNEQFFGPGTRLTVL.

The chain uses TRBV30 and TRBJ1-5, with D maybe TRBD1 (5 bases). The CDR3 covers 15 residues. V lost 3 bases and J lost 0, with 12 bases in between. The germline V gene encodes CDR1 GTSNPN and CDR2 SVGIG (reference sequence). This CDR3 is CAWRKGRASNQPQHF. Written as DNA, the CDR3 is TGTGCCTGGAGAAAGGGCAGGGCTAGCAATCAGCCCCAGCATTTT.

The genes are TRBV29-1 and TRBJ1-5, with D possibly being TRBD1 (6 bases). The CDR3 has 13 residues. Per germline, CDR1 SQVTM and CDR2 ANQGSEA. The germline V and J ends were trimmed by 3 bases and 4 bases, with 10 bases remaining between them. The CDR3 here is CSVESGANQPQHF. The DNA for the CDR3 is TGCAGCGTTGAGTCGGGGGCAAATCAGCCCCAGCATTTT. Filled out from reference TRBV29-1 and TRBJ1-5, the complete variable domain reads SAVISQKPSRDICQRGTSLTIQCQVDSQVTMMFWYRQQPGQSLTLIATANQGSEATYESGFVIDKFPISRPNLTFSTLTVSNMSPEDSSIYLCSVESGANQPQHFGDGTRLSIL.

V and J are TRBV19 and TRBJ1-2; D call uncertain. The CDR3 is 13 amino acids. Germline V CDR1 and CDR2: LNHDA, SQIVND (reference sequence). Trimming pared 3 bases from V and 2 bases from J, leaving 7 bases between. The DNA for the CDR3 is TGTGCCAGTAGTATGGAAGGGAACTATGGCTACACCTTC. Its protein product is CASSMEGNYGYTF. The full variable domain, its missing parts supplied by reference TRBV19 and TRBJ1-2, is DGGITQSPKYLFRKEGQNVTLSCEQNLNHDAMYWYRQDPGQGLRLIYYSQIVNDFQKGDIAEGYSVSREKKESFPLTVTSAQKNPTAFYLCASSMEGNYGYTFGSGTRLTVV.

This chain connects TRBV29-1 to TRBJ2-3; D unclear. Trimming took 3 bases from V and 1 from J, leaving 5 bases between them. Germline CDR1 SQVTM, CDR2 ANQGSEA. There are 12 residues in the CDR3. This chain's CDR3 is CSVDKGTDTQYF. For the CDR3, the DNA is TGCAGCGTTGACAAGGGCACAGATACGCAGTATTTT.

For the CDR3, the DNA is TGTGCCAGCAGCATGGGGGCCAGGGGGTCGTACGAGCAGTACTTC. Its protein product is CASSMGARGSYEQYF. The rearrangement uses TRBV9 and TRBJ2-7; 7 bases are a match to TRBD1. This CDR3 is built from 15 residues. The germline CDR1 and CDR2 sequences are SGDLS and YYNGEE. V gave up 4 bases and J gave up 4 bases; unmatched junction bases: 11.

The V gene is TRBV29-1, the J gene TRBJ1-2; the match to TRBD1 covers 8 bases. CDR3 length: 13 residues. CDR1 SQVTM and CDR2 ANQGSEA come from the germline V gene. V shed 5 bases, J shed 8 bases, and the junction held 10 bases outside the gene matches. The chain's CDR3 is CSVYGGTGPGYTF. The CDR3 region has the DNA TGCAGCGTTTATGGCGGGACAGGACCGGGCTACACCTTC. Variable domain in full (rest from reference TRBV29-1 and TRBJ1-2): SAVISQKPSRDICQRGTSLTIQCQVDSQVTMMFWYRQQPGQSLTLIATANQGSEATYESGFVIDKFPISRPNLTFSTLTVSNMSPEDSSIYLCSVYGGTGPGYTFGSGTRLTVV.

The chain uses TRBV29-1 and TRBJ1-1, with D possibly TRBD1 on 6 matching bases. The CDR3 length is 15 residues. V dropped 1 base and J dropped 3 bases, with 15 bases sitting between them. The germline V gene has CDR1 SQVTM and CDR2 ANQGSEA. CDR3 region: CSVEAQGRTDTEAFF. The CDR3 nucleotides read TGCAGCGTTGAAGCGCAGGGACGGACAGACACTGAAGCTTTCTTT.

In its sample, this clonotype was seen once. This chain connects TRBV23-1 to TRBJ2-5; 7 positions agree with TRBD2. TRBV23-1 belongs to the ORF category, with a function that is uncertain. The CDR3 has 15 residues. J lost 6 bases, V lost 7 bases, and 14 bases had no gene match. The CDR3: CASKARLGGRKTQYF. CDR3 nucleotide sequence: TGCGCCAGCAAGGCGAGATTGGGAGGGCGGAAGACCCAGTACTTC.

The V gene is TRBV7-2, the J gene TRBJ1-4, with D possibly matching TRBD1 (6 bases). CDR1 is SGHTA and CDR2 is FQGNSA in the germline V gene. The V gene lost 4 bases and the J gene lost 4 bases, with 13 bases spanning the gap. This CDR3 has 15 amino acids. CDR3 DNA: TGTGCCAGCAGCTCCCCTACAGGGCATAATGAAAAACTGTTTTTT. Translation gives CASSSPTGHNEKLFF.

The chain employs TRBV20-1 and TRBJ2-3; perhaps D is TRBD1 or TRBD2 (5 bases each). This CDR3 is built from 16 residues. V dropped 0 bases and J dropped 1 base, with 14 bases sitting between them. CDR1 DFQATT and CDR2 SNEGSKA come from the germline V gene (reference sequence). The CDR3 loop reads CSARDMRGRGTDTQYF. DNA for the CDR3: TGCAGTGCTAGAGATATGAGGGGACGTGGCACAGATACGCAGTATTTT.